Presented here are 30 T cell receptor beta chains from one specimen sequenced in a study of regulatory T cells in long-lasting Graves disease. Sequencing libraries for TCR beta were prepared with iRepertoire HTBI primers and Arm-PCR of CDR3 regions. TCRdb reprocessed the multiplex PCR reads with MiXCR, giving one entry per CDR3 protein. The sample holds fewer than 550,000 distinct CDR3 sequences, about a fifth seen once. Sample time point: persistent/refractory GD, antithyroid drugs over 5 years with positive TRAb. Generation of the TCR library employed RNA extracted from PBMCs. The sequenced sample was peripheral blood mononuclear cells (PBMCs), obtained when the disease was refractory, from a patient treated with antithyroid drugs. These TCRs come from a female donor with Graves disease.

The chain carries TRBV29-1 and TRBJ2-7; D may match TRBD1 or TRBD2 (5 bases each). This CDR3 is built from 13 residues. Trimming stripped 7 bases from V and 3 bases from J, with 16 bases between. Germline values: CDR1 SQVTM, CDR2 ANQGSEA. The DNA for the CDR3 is TGCAGCGCAAGGGACGGGTCAAACTACGAGCAGTACTTC. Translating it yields CSARDGSNYEQYF.

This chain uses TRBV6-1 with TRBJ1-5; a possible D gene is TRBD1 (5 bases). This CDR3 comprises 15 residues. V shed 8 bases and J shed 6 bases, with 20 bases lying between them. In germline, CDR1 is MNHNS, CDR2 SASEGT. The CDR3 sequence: CASQTTAGGGQPQHF. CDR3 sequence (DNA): TGTGCCAGCCAAACAACGGCGGGGGGGGGTCAGCCCCAGCATTTT.

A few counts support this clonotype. The CDR3 nucleotides are TGCGCCAGCAGCTTGCTCGACAGGTACAATGAGCAGTTCTTC. Its protein product is CASSLLDRYNEQFF. V and J are TRBV5-1 and TRBJ2-1; a weak D match, TRBD1 (6 bases). Germline V CDR1 and CDR2: SGHRS, YFSETQ. The CDR3 contains 14 residues. V dropped 1 base and J dropped 4 bases, with 9 bases sitting between them.

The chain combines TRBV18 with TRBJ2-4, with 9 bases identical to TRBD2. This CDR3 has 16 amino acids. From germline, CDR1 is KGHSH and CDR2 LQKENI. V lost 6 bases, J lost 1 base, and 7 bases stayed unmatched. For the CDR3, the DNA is TGTGCCAGCTCCACAAGCGGGGGGCCGGCCAAAAACATTCAGTACTTC. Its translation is CASSTSGGPAKNIQYF.

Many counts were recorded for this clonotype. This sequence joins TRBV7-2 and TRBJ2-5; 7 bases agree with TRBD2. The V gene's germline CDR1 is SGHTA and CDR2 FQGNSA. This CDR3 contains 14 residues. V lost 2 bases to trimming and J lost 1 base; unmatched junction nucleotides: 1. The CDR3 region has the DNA TGTGCCAGCAGCTTAAGCGGGACCCAAGAGACCCAGTACTTC. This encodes CASSLSGTQETQYF.

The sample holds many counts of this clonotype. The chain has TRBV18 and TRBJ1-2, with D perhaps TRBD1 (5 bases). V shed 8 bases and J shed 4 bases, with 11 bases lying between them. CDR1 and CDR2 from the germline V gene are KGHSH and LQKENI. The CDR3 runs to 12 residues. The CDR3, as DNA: TGTGCCAGCAGTTTCGACAGCTATGGCTACACCTTC. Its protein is CASSFDSYGYTF.

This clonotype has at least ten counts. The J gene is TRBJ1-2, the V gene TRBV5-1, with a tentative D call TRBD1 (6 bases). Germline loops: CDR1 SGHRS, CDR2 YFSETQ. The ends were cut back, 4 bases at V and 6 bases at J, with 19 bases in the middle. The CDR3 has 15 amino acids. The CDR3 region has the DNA TGCGCCAGCAGCCAAACCACGGACAGATTTGATGGCTACACCTTC. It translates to CASSQTTDRFDGYTF.

The DNA for the CDR3 is TGTGCCAGCAGCCGCAGGGTAGCGGAGAACACCGGGGAGCTGTTTTTT. As protein: CASSRRVAENTGELFF. The J gene is TRBJ2-2, the V gene TRBV7-9, with a possible D match to TRBD2 (6 bases). The V end lost 5 bases, the J end lost 1 base, and 14 bases lay between the germline ends. Germline lookup yields CDR1 SEHNR and CDR2 FQNEAQ (reference sequence). This CDR3 has 16 amino acids.

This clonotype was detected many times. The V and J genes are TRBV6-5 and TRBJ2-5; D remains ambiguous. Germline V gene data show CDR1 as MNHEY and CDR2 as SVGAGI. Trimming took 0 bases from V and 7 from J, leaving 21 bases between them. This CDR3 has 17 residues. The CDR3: CASSYSKSGTIWATQYF. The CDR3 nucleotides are TGTGCCAGCAGTTACTCAAAATCTGGCACGATATGGGCGACCCAGTACTTC.

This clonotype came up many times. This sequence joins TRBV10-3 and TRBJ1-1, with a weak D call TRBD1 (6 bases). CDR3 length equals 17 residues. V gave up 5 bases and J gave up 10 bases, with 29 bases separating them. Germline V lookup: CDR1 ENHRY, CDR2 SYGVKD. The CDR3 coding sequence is TGTGCCATCAGTTCCCAAAAAAGGAGCAGGGGAAGAATGTCAGCTTTCTTT. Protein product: CAISSQKRSRGRMSAFF.

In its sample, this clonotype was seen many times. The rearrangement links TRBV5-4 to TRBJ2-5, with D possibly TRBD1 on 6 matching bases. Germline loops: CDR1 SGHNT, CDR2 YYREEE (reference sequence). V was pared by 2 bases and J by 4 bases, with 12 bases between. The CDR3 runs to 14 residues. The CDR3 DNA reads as TGTGCCAGCAGCTTCGAGGGGGTTAGAGAGACCCAGTACTTC. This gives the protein CASSFEGVRETQYF.

This CDR3 reads CASSLAGVAGVPEQFF. The CDR3 region has the DNA TGTGCCAGCAGCTTGGCGGGGGTAGCGGGAGTTCCTGAGCAGTTCTTC. This chain uses TRBV5-6 with TRBJ2-1; 9 positions match TRBD2. The CDR3 consists of 16 residues. J gave up 9 bases and V 0 bases, and 10 bases lay outside the gene matches. CDR1 SGHDT and CDR2 YYEEEE come from the germline V gene.

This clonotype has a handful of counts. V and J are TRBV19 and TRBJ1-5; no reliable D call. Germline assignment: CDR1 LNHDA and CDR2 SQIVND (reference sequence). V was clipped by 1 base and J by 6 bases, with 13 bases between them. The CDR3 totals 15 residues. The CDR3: CASSIGEPRAQPQHF. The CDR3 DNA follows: TGTGCCAGTAGTATAGGGGAACCCCGGGCTCAGCCCCAGCATTTT.

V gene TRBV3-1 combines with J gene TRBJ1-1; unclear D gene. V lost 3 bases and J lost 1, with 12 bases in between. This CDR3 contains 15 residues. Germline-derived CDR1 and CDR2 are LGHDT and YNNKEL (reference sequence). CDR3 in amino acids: CASSHRAAENTEAFF. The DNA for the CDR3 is TGTGCCAGCAGCCATAGGGCGGCAGAGAACACTGAAGCTTTCTTT.

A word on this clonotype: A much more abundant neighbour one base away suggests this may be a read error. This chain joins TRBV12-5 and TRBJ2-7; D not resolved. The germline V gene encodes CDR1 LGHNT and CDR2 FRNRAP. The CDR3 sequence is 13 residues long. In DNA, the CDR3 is TGTGCTGGTGGTTTGGTACTTGGCAGATCGCAGTACTTC. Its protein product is CAGGLVLGRSQYF.

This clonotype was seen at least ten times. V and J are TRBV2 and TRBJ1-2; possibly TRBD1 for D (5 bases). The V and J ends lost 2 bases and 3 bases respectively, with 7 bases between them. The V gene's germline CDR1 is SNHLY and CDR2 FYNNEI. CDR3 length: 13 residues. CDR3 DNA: TGTGCCAGCAGTGAAATGGGGGACTATGGCTACACCTTC. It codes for CASSEMGDYGYTF.

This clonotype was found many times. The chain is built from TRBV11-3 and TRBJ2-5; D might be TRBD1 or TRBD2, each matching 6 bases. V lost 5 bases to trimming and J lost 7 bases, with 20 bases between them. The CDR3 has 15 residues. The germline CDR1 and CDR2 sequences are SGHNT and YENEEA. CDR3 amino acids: CASSRGPSEGGTQYF. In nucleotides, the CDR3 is TGTGCCAGCAGCCGAGGGCCTTCGGAGGGGGGGACCCAGTACTTC. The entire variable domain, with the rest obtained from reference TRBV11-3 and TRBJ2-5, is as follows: EAGVVQSPRYKIIEKKQPVAFWCNPISGHNTLYWYLQNLGQGPELLIRYENEEAVDDSQLPKDRFSAERLKGVDSTLKIQPAELGDSAVYLCASSRGPSEGGTQYFGPGTRLLVL.

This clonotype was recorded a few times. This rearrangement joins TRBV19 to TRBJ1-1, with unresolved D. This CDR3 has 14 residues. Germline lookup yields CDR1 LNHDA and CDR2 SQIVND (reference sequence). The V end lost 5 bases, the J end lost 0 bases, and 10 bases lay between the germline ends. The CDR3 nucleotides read TGTGCCAGTAGTTGGCGTCAGATGAACACTGAAGCTTTCTTT. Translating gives CASSWRQMNTEAFF.

The CDR3 DNA reads as TGCAGTGCTAAGGGGTACGGGTTCAATGAGCAGTTCTTC. Its protein is CSAKGYGFNEQFF. The V and J genes are TRBV20-1 and TRBJ2-1, with D possibly TRBD1 on 5 matching bases. V lost 4 bases, J lost 6 bases, and 13 bases lay in between. The CDR3 has 13 residues. Germline V gene sequence: CDR1 DFQATT, CDR2 SNEGSKA (reference sequence).

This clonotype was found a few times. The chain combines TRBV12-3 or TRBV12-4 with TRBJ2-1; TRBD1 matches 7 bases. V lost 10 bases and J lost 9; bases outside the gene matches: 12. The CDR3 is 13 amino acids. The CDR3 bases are TGTGCCACCGAACCGCAACAGGGGCCTGAGCAGTTCTTC. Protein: CATEPQQGPEQFF.

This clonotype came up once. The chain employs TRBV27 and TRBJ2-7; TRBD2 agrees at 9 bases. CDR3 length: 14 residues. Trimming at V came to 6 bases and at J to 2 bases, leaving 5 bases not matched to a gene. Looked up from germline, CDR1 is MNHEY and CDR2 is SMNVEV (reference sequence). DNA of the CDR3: TGTGCCAGCAGCATTAGCGGGGGCCCCTACGAGCAGTACTTC. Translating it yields CASSISGGPYEQYF.

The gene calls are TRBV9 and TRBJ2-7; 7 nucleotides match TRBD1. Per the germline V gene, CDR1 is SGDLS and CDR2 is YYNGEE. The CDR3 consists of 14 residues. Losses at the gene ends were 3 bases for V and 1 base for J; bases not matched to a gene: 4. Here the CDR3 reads CASSEGAESYEQYF. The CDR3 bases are TGTGCCAGCAGCGAGGGGGCTGAATCCTACGAGCAGTACTTC.

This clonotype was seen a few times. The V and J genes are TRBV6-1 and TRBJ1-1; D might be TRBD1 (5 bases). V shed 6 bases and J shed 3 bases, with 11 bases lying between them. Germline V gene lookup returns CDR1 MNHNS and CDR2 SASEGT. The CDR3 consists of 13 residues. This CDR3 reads CASRGGVYTEAFF. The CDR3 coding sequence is TGTGCCAGCAGAGGAGGGGTTTACACTGAAGCTTTCTTT.

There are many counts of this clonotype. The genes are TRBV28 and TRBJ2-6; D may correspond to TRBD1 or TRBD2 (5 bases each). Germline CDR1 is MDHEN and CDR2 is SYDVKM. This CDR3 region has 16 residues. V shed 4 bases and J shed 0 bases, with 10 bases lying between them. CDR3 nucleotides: TGTGCCAGCAGTTGGGGGTCCTCCTCTGGGGCCAACGTCCTGACTTTC. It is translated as CASSWGSSSGANVLTF. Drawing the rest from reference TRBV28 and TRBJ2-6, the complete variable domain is DVKVTQSSRYLVKRTGEKVFLECVQDMDHENMFWYRQDPGLGLRLIYFSYDVKMKEKGDIPEGYSVSREKKERFSLILESASTNQTSMYLCASSWGSSSGANVLTFGAGSRLTVL.

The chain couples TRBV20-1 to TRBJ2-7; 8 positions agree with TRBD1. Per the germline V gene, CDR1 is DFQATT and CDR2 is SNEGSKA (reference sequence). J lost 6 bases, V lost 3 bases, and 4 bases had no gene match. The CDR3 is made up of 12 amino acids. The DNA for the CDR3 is TGCAGTGCTAGGATGGACAGGGTCGAGCAGTACTTC. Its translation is CSARMDRVEQYF.

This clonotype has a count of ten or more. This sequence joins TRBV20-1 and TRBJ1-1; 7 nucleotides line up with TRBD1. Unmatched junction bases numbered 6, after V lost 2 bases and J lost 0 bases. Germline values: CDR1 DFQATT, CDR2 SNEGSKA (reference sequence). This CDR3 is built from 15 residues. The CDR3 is CSARKTGAMNTEAFF. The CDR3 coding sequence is TGCAGTGCTAGAAAAACAGGGGCGATGAACACTGAAGCTTTCTTT.

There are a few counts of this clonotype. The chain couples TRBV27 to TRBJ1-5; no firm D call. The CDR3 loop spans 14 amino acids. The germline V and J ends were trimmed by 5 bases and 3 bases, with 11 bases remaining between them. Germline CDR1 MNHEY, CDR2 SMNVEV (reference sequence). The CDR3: CASSPAGFNQPQHF. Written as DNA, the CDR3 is TGTGCCAGCAGTCCGGCCGGGTTCAATCAGCCCCAGCATTTT.

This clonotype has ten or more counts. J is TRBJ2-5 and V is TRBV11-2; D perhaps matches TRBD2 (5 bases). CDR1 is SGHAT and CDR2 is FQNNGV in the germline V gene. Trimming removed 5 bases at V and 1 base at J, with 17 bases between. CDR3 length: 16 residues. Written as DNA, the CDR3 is TGTGCCAGCAGCCGGGGTAACTTACCCCTCCAAGAGACCCAGTACTTC. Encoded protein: CASSRGNLPLQETQYF.

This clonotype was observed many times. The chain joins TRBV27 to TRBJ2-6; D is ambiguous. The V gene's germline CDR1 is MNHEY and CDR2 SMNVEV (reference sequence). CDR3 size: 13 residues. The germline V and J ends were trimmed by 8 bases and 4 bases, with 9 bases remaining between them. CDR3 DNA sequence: TGTGCCAGCGCGGTGGCGGGGGCCAACGTCCTGACTTTC. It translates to CASAVAGANVLTF. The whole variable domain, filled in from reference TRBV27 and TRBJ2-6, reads EAQVTQNPRYLITVTGKKLTVTCSQNMNHEYMSWYRQDPGLGLRQIYYSMNVEVTDKGDVPEGYKVSRKEKRNFPLILESPSPNQTSLYFCASAVAGANVLTFGAGSRLTVL.

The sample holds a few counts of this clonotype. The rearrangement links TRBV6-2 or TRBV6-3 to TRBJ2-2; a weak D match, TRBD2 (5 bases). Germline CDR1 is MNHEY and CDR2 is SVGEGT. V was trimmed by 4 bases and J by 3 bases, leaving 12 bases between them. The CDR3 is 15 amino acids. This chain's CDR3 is CASSFWSGYTGELFF. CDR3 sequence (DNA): TGTGCCAGCAGTTTTTGGTCGGGGTACACCGGGGAGCTGTTTTTT.